These 28 T cell receptor beta chains share one sample of origin, sequenced in a study of early T cells in non-severe SARS-CoV-2 infection listed by TCRdb under 2021. The library came from 5' RACE. Sequenced on a NextSeq 500. TCRdb trimmed the raw reads at Q25, called clones with MiXCR and kept productive beta chains. Each CDR3 protein appears once, grouped with its most common genes and DNA. The sample table shows roughly 51,000 distinct CDR3 sequences, and 7.7% are seen once. 5.8% of the sample is in the top ten clones. Input material: whole blood. These receptors originate from an adult who was a healthcare worker with PCR-confirmed SARS-CoV-2 infection or an uninfected control (not recorded which).

The chain employs TRBV20-1 and TRBJ2-3, with 7 positions matching TRBD2. Germline trimming cut 4 bases from V and 2 bases from J; bases unmatched to any gene: 3. The germline V gene has CDR1 DFQATT and CDR2 SNEGSKA (reference sequence). The CDR3 is 13 amino acids. The CDR3 DNA reads TGCAGTGCTAACGGGGGGTTCACAGATACGCAGTATTTT. It translates to CSANGGFTDTQYF.

This clonotype was seen only a few times. The rearrangement joins TRBV30 to TRBJ1-2, with D hard to call. The CDR3 sequence is 11 residues long. The ends were cut back, 2 bases at V and 8 bases at J, with 9 bases in the middle. CDR1 is GTSNPN and CDR2 is SVGIG in the germline V gene (reference sequence). The CDR3 is CAWSLGVGYTF. In DNA form, the CDR3 reads TGTGCCTGGAGTCTCGGCGTGGGCTACACCTTC. Combining the CDR3 with reference TRBV30 and TRBJ1-2 gives the whole variable domain SQTIHQWPATLVQPVGSPLSLECTVEGTSNPNLYWYRQAAGRGLQLLFYSVGIGQISSEVPQNLSASRPQDRQFILSSKKLLLSDSGFYLCAWSLGVGYTFGSGTRLTVV.

This clonotype showed up just a few times. This rearrangement joins TRBV28 to TRBJ2-7, with D perhaps assigned TRBD1 or TRBD2 (5 bases each). Trimming took off 6 bases at V and 8 bases at J, with 20 bases between the two ends. Germline CDR1 reads MDHEN; CDR2 reads SYDVKM. This CDR3 contains 14 residues. This chain's CDR3 is CASRDTRAPGKQYF. The CDR3 nucleotides are TGTGCCAGCAGGGACACCCGCGCCCCCGGGAAGCAGTACTTC. Looking up the rest from reference TRBV28 and TRBJ2-7 gives the full variable domain: DVKVTQSSRYLVKRTGEKVFLECVQDMDHENMFWYRQDPGLGLRLIYFSYDVKMKEKGDIPEGYSVSREKKERFSLILESASTNQTSMYLCASRDTRAPGKQYFGPGTRLTVT.

The sample holds many counts of this clonotype. V gene TRBV2 combines with J gene TRBJ2-5; 8 nucleotides line up with TRBD2. The CDR3 is 14 amino acids. Germline-derived CDR1 and CDR2 are SNHLY and FYNNEI. The ends lost 6 bases at V and 2 bases at J; junction bases unmatched: 5. This CDR3 is CASSGLAVQETQYF. CDR3 DNA sequence: TGTGCCAGCAGCGGACTAGCAGTACAAGAGACCCAGTACTTC.

The genes are TRBV7-9 and TRBJ1-2; TRBD1 aligns across 7 bases. J gave up 4 bases and V 4 bases, and 6 bases lay outside the gene matches. The CDR3 consists of 14 residues. The germline V gene encodes CDR1 SEHNR and CDR2 FQNEAQ (reference sequence). In DNA, the CDR3 is TGTGCCAGCAGCTCCAACACAGGGGCCTATGGCTACACCTTC. It is translated as CASSSNTGAYGYTF.

This chain links TRBV6-6 with TRBJ2-7; TRBD1 matches at 7 bases. The CDR3 has 12 residues. Germline lookup yields CDR1 MNHNY and CDR2 SVGAGI (reference sequence). V lost 4 bases and J lost 6; bases outside the gene matches: 3. For the CDR3, the DNA is TGTGCCAGCAGTTCGACAGGGAGCGAGCAGTACTTC. Its protein product is CASSSTGSEQYF.

The chain has TRBV10-1 and TRBJ1-6, with D hard to call. Germline V gene data show CDR1 as WNHNN and CDR2 as SYGVQD (reference sequence). V was trimmed by 3 bases and J by 0 bases, leaving 3 bases between them. There are 14 residues in the CDR3. The CDR3 here is CASSDGSYNSPLHF. CDR3 in DNA: TGCGCCAGCAGTGATGGCTCCTATAATTCACCCCTCCACTTT.

This clonotype was seen many times. V usage is TRBV3-1 and J usage is TRBJ2-1; 9 nucleotides line up with TRBD2. V shed 4 bases, J shed 15 bases, and the junction held 19 bases outside the gene matches. Germline V gives CDR1 LGHDT, CDR2 YNNKEL (reference sequence). The CDR3 loop spans 16 amino acids. Here the CDR3 DNA reads TGTGCCAGCAGCCCCCTTCCGCAACTAGCGGGCGGGATTACGTTCTTC. This translates into CASSPLPQLAGGITFF.

This clonotype was seen ten or more times. The V and J genes are TRBV20-1 and TRBJ2-5; D might be TRBD2 (5 bases). This CDR3 spans 15 amino acids. V lost 0 bases, J lost 2 bases, and 13 bases lay in between. The germline gives CDR1 DFQATT, CDR2 SNEGSKA (reference sequence). CDR3 nucleotide sequence: TGCAGTGCTAGAGATACTAGAGGGCCTCAAGAGACCCAGTACTTC. It is translated as CSARDTRGPQETQYF.

This clonotype was counted many times. The chain is built from TRBV27 and TRBJ2-3, with D possibly called TRBD1 or TRBD2 (6 bases each). The CDR3 runs to 14 residues. Trimming removed 2 bases at V and 5 bases at J, with 11 bases between. Germline CDR1 and CDR2: MNHEY and SMNVEV (reference sequence). CDR3 sequence: CASSLRGRRDTQYF. Here the CDR3 DNA reads TGTGCCAGCAGTTTAAGGGGGAGGCGAGATACGCAGTATTTT.

This clonotype was recorded many times. This sequence joins TRBV20-1 and TRBJ1-3; no clear D. Germline V lookup: CDR1 DFQATT, CDR2 SNEGSKA (reference sequence). This CDR3 contains 15 residues. V was trimmed by 1 base and J by 0 bases, leaving 10 bases between them. CDR3 coding DNA: TGCAGTGCTAGAGGCCGACGCTACTCTGGAAACACCATATATTTT. Protein: CSARGRRYSGNTIYF.

The chain links TRBV20-1 to TRBJ2-5; 9 nucleotides line up with TRBD1. The CDR3 has 14 residues. The germline V gene has CDR1 DFQATT and CDR2 SNEGSKA (reference sequence). V gave up 3 bases and J gave up 5 bases; unmatched junction bases: 7. This CDR3 is CSARRDRVAETQYF. The CDR3 coding sequence is TGCAGTGCTAGGCGGGACAGGGTAGCTGAGACCCAGTACTTC.

The DNA of the CDR3 is TGTGCCAGCAATGGAGGTCTTTGGGAAAAACTGTTTTTT. This gives the protein CASNGGLWEKLFF. The V call is TRBV2, the J call TRBJ1-4, with D unclear. The CDR3 totals 13 residues. V lost 7 bases, J lost 8 bases, and 14 bases lay in between. The V gene's germline CDR1 is SNHLY and CDR2 FYNNEI. The variable domain in full, completed from reference TRBV2 and TRBJ1-4, reads EPEVTQTPSHQVTQMGQEVILRCVPISNHLYFYWYRQILGQKVEFLVSFYNNEISEKSEIFDDQFSVERPDGSNFTLKIRSTKLEDSAMYFCASNGGLWEKLFFGSGTQLSVL.

This clonotype has a count of ten or more. The chain joins TRBV18 to TRBJ1-2; 8 positions agree with TRBD1. Germline trimming cut 6 bases from V and 2 bases from J; bases unmatched to any gene: 2. The CDR3 consists of 13 residues. The germline gives CDR1 KGHSH, CDR2 LQKENI. In DNA form, the CDR3 reads TGTGCCAGCTCGCGGACAGGGAACTATGGCTACACCTTC. Protein: CASSRTGNYGYTF.

CDR3 DNA: TGTGCCACCAGCAGAGATCGGGGGCAGCCCCAGCATTTT. This gives the protein CATSRDRGQPQHF. The gene calls are TRBV15 and TRBJ1-5, with D perhaps TRBD1 (5 bases). V shed 0 bases and J shed 7 bases, with 7 bases lying between them. The germline V gene encodes CDR1 LNHNV and CDR2 YYDKDF (reference sequence). This CDR3 has 13 amino acids.

V is TRBV20-1 and J is TRBJ1-5; 8 bases align to TRBD1. CDR3 size: 16 residues. V was clipped by 0 bases and J by 2 bases; unmatched bases: 6. The V gene's germline CDR1 is DFQATT and CDR2 SNEGSKA (reference sequence). The CDR3 coding sequence is TGCAGTGCTAGAGATCTACAGGGGGAGGGCAATCAGCCCCAGCATTTT. Its protein is CSARDLQGEGNQPQHF.

The rearrangement links TRBV11-2 to TRBJ2-7; D is unclear. Per germline, CDR1 SGHAT and CDR2 FQNNGV. V was clipped by 4 bases and J by 0 bases, with 4 bases between them. The CDR3 totals 12 residues. The CDR3 sequence is CASSSVSYEQYF. The CDR3 nucleotides are TGTGCCAGCAGCTCCGTCTCCTACGAGCAGTACTTC.

This clonotype has at least ten counts. The chain employs TRBV12-3 or TRBV12-4 and TRBJ1-1; D not resolved. Trimming removed 8 bases at V and 5 bases at J, with 15 bases between. This CDR3 has 13 amino acids. CDR3 in amino acids: CASLISPRTEAFF. The CDR3 region has the DNA TGTGCCAGCCTTATAAGTCCGAGGACTGAAGCTTTCTTT.

The table lists this clonotype with a few counts. The rearrangement links TRBV28 to TRBJ2-2; D gene unclear. The CDR3 sequence is 14 residues long. Germline CDR1 is MDHEN and CDR2 is SYDVKM. Trimming left V 0 bases short and J 5 bases short, with 7 bases between. This CDR3 is CASSLWSGTGELFF. CDR3 in DNA: TGTGCCAGCAGTTTATGGTCAGGAACCGGGGAGCTGTTTTTT.

A few counts support this clonotype. The chain recombines TRBV11-2 with TRBJ2-1; 9 bases fit TRBD1. Trimming cost V 3 bases and J 16 bases; bases outside gene matches: 13. CDR1 SGHAT and CDR2 FQNNGV come from the germline V gene. The CDR3 is 14 residues long. CDR3 amino acids: CASSLGGNRDRDFF. The CDR3 DNA follows: TGTGCCAGCAGCTTGGGGGGCAACCGGGACAGGGACTTCTTC.

This clonotype has just a few counts. The chain has TRBV7-9 and TRBJ2-1; 11 bases fit TRBD1. V dropped 4 bases and J dropped 5; count of bases not matched to a gene: 10. The germline gives CDR1 SEHNR, CDR2 FQNEAQ (reference sequence). CDR3 size: 17 residues. The CDR3 DNA sequence: TGTGCCAGCAGCTCCAATCCGGGACAGGGGGAACACAATGAGCAGTTCTTC. It encodes CASSSNPGQGEHNEQFF.

This chain connects TRBV9 to TRBJ1-2; 10 bases are shared with TRBD1. Losses at the gene ends were 0 bases for V and 2 bases for J; bases not matched to a gene: 7. The CDR3 has 17 residues. Germline V gene data show CDR1 as SGDLS and CDR2 as YYNGEE. The CDR3 DNA reads as TGTGCCAGCAGCGTAGAGGCCCGACAGGGGGCAAACTATGGCTACACCTTC. Protein sequence: CASSVEARQGANYGYTF.

This clonotype was recorded many times. The V and J genes are TRBV10-3 and TRBJ2-5; 8 bases match TRBD1. Trimming at V came to 6 bases and at J to 4 bases, leaving 4 bases not matched to a gene. The CDR3 is 13 residues long. Germline V lookup: CDR1 ENHRY, CDR2 SYGVKD. The CDR3 region has the DNA TGTGCCATCAGGACAGGGGCAGGAGAGACCCAGTACTTC. Translated: CAIRTGAGETQYF.

This clonotype has ten or more counts. V is TRBV6-4 and J is TRBJ1-1, with D unclear. From germline, CDR1 is MRHNA and CDR2 SNTAGT. V lost 2 bases and J 9 bases, leaving 7 bases between the germline ends. This CDR3 spans 11 amino acids. As DNA, the CDR3 is TGTGCCAGCAGTGACGGGCTTAAAGCTTTCTTT. Amino acid sequence: CASSDGLKAFF.

This clonotype was picked up many times. This chain connects TRBV2 to TRBJ1-1; D is ambiguous. With 9 bases removed from V and 4 bases from J, the gap between germline ends came to 15 bases. Germline CDR1 and CDR2: SNHLY and FYNNEI. This CDR3 spans 13 amino acids. CDR3 sequence (DNA): TGTGCCAGTCTACAGAGCATTGGCACTGAAGCTTTCTTT. The encoded protein is CASLQSIGTEAFF.

There are many counts of this clonotype. The chain joins TRBV3-1 to TRBJ2-1; 8 nucleotides agree with TRBD1. The CDR3 is 16 amino acids. V dropped 2 bases and J dropped 1; count of bases not matched to a gene: 4. The V gene's germline CDR1 is LGHDT and CDR2 YNNKEL (reference sequence). The CDR3 sequence is CASSQWGQASYNEQFF. The CDR3 region has the DNA TGTGCCAGCAGCCAATGGGGACAGGCTTCCTACAATGAGCAGTTCTTC.

This clonotype has a handful of counts. The J gene is TRBJ1-1, the V gene TRBV30; possibly TRBD1 for D (6 bases). V was trimmed by 3 bases and J by 1 base, leaving 12 bases between them. CDR1 is GTSNPN and CDR2 is SVGIG in the germline V gene (reference sequence). The CDR3 runs to 14 residues. Written as DNA, the CDR3 is TGTGCCTGGAGGAATGGAGGGGGGAACACTGAAGCTTTCTTT. This codes for CAWRNGGGNTEAFF.

In regard to this clonotype: A junction end diverges from the germline sequence, so it may reflect a read error. The chain links TRBV5-6 to TRBJ2-2, with 9 positions matching TRBD1. Germline V gene sequence: CDR1 SGHDT, CDR2 YYEEEE. This CDR3 has 19 amino acids. As DNA, the CDR3 is TGTGCCAGCAGTTATATCCGGGACAGGGCGTTCGCGAACACTGGGGAGCTGTTTTTT. Residues: CASSYIRDRAFANTGELFF. The full variable domain, rest sourced from reference TRBV5-6 and TRBJ2-2, is DAGVTQSPTHLIKTRGQQVTLRCSPKSGHDTVSWYQQALGQGPQFIFQYYEEEERQRGNFPDRFSGHQFPNYSSELNVNALLLGDSALYLCASSYIRDRAFANTGELFFGEGSRLTVL.